This T cell receptor (beta chain) appears in the sequencing data of a study of blood T cell repertoires in COVID-19. As for the study in general: Donors in the United States, Italy and Spain gave samples during acute or convalescent COVID-19. In each case, the material was cDNA or gDNA derived from T cells, B-cell-depleted T cells, or PBMCs.

CDR3 length: 14 amino acids. J was trimmed by 1 base and V by 0 bases; bases with no gene match: 0. The germline gives CDR1 LGHDT, CDR2 YNNKEL (reference sequence). Authors' analysis steps: By means of reference gene primer amplification, nucleated cell counts were estimated. The repertoire was sequenced with immunoSEQ multiplex PCR; TCRdb's copy has only in-frame clones and lacks some. V and J calls and clone size are copied from that table; D and trimming were computed from the DNA. In the table there are about 170,000 clones, around 74% of which are singletons. The V call is TRBV3-1 (or the pseudogene TRBV3-2), the J call TRBJ2-7; 7 nucleotides align to TRBD1. Sequenced: peripheral blood. The receptor comes from a woman aged 80 or over with acute or convalescent COVID-19. The chain's CDR3 is CASSQEGQSYEQYF. CDR3 DNA sequence: TGTGCCAGCAGCCAAGAGGGACAGTCCTACGAGCAGTACTTC.